This section outlines one TCR beta chain sequence together with its context. Its specificity is not known. These data belong to a study of radiation and T cells in renal cell carcinoma. Study conclusions and caveats: In blood, top tumor clones expanded by 2 weeks, shrinking by 4. Intratumoral heterogeneity was not captured in these approximately 0.91 g regions. Irradiated tumors had higher TCR clonality than control tumors.

Specified treatment: 15 Gy SBRT to primary tumor, nephrectomy 4 weeks later. Nephrectomy followed 15 Gy stereotactic body radiation by 4 weeks. The CDR3 consists of 15 residues. The germline V gene encodes CDR1 MGHRA and CDR2 YSYEKL. V was cut by 4 bases and J by 7 bases, with 19 bases left in between. Using immunoSEQ multiplex PCR, the repertoire was profiled, and TCRdb retains in-frame clones only, with some absent. The table records 22,000 or so clones, around 47% of them present only once. Sequenced here: tumor tissue, sampled from a patient whose treatment included radiotherapy and nephrectomy. The sequence was obtained from a woman between 45 and 65 years old with renal cell carcinoma. The V call is TRBV4-1, the J call TRBJ1-1; tentative D call: TRBD1 (6 bases). The chain's CDR3 is CASSRQGTARGEAFF. CDR3 nucleotide sequence: TGCGCCAGCAGCCGGCAGGGGACGGCTAGAGGTGAAGCTTTCTTT.